This T cell receptor (beta chain) stems from a study of T-cell reconstitution after alpha-beta-depleted transplantation in children (dated by TCRdb to the mid-2010s). Broadly, across the study: Using TCR repertoire profiling, the study followed T-cell immune reconstitution in a quantitative way in children after TCRalphabeta/CD19-depleted allogeneic hematopoietic cell transplantation. The investigation overall reported the following: In some patients, the high TCRbeta diversity seen at day 60 was put down to recipient T cells and intrathymic progenitors that had survived conditioning. Over subsequent months, a decline in hyperexpanded clone frequencies was noted, and after one year, T-cell counts and TCRbeta diversity were mostly ascribed to newly produced T cells. The apparently early recovery of alphabetaT-cell counts about two months after transplant reportedly depended on only several hundred rapidly expanded clones that came from non-depleted graft cells.

The treatment or condition label on this specimen signifies: allogeneic hematopoietic cell transplantation with graft depleted of TCRalphabeta T cells and CD19 B cells. The transplant recipients were children given TCRalphabeta/CD19-depleted allogeneic hematopoietic cell grafts. Note on this clonotype: Its binding antigen is unknown. Per-base qualities were not stored, and no clone one base away is much larger.

The junction carries 14 bases between V and J, which are trimmed by 5 bases and 4 bases respectively. From the cysteine up to the phenylalanine, the CDR3 has a length of 13 residues. Here the CDR3 DNA is all that survives: 39 bases in frame from base 1. From a lookup of the germline V gene (reference sequence), CDR1 and CDR2 are DFQATT and SNEGSKA. Libraries came from PCR. Sequencing instrument: Illumina HiSeq 2500. TCR libraries were prepared with molecular barcoding, using unique molecular identifiers to normalize TCRbeta repertoire quantification. In-frame beta chains were kept once TCRdb had trimmed the public reads at Q25 with fastp and called clones with MiXCR. Every distinct CDR3 protein forms one entry, paired with its most common genes and DNA. The sample yields 550,000 to 800,000 distinct CDR3 sequences; about 12% were counted once. The top ten constitute about 0.79% of the sample.

The sequence derives from a girl aged 2-10 years with congenital amegakaryocytic thrombocytopenia, due to receive a stem cell transplant. The chain is made from TRBV20-1 and TRBJ1-2; a tentative D call is TRBD1 (5 bases match). The sample was PBMCs, taken before TCRalphabeta/CD19-depleted stem cell transplant. The nucleotides read TGCAGTGCTGGAAGGGCAGGGTTCTATGGCTACACCTTC. It codes for CSAGRAGFYGYTF.